These T cell receptor beta chains were read from a single sample in a study of shared clonotypes between healthy human individuals. TCRdb's copy holds only in-frame clones and misses some; the assay was immunoSEQ multiplex PCR. The repertoire includes about 2.3 million clones, approximately 95% of them detected once, and 0.39% sits in the top ten. The sample comprised naive CD4+ T cells from PBMCs. The receptors originated from a young man in good health. Some clones in this sample may be carry-over from other donors' samples. Each CDR3 is given with its conserved first and last residue. Fields, in order: D gene, clone size, V gene, J gene, CDR3 DNA, CDR3 protein. D genes are given only for firm matches. The size field is filled for only some rows; it gives once, few, many or a size class.

.	once	TRBV5-1	TRBJ2-5	TGCGCCAGCAGCTTGAATAGGGAGACCCAGTACTTC	CASSLNRETQYF
TRBD2	few	TRBV30	TRBJ2-3	TGTGCCTGGAGGATTATGGGGCTAGCGGGATTCGCAGATACGCAGTATTTT	CAWRIMGLAGFADTQYF
TRBD2	.	TRBV11-1	TRBJ2-1	TGTGCCAGCAGCTTAGCGGGACTAGCGGTCGGAGGGGGTGAGCAGTTCTTC	CASSLAGLAVGGGEQFF
.	.	TRBV28	TRBJ2-7	TGTGCCAGCACGTCCAGGTTCTCCTACGAGCAGTACTTC	CASTSRFSYEQYF
.	.	TRBV6-5	TRBJ2-6	TGTGCCAGCAGTCCGAGCTCTGGGGCCAACGTCCTGACTTTC	CASSPSSGANVLTF
TRBD2	.	TRBV9	TRBJ2-3	TGTGCCAGCAGCGTCGGGACTAGCGGAGATACGCAGTATTTT	CASSVGTSGDTQYF
.	.	TRBV9	TRBJ2-3	TGTGCCAGCAGCGTAGGGGCACGGGCAGATACGCAGTATTTT	CASSVGARADTQYF
.	.	TRBV7-2	TRBJ2-7	TGTGCCAGCAGCTCCGGACACAACGAGCAGTACTTC	CASSSGHNEQYF
.	.	TRBV7-3	TRBJ1-1	TGTGCCAGCAGCTTAGATCCAGTGACTGAAGCTTTCTTT	CASSLDPVTEAFF
.	.	TRBV14	TRBJ2-7	TGTGCCAGCAGCCTCATTTACGAGCAGTACTTC	CASSLIYEQYF
.	.	TRBV7-3	TRBJ2-3	TGTGCCAGCAGCCACGGAGGCACAGATACGCAGTATTTT	CASSHGGTDTQYF
TRBD1	once	TRBV6-1	TRBJ2-5	TGTGCCAGCACCCCCCTGGACAGGGGAGTAGAGACCCAGTACTTC	CASTPLDRGVETQYF
TRBD1	.	TRBV5-1	TRBJ2-7	TGCGCCAGCAGCTTGGAGTCAGGGGGAGACTACGAGCAGTACTTC	CASSLESGGDYEQYF
.	.	TRBV5-4	TRBJ1-1	TGTGCCAGCACCGGAGGGGCCAGCCTCGATGGGGAAGCTTTCTTT	CASTGGASLDGEAFF
.	.	TRBV5-1	TRBJ2-4	TGCGCCAGCACCTCCGAGGAGCCCAAAAACATTCAGTACTTC	CASTSEEPKNIQYF
.	once	TRBV18	TRBJ2-3	TGTGCCAGCTCATTAACAGGGACCACAGATACGCAGTATTTT	CASSLTGTTDTQYF
.	.	TRBV5-4	TRBJ2-5	TGTGCCAGCAGCCGTTCTAGTGCCGGAGAGACCCAGTACTTC	CASSRSSAGETQYF
.	.	TRBV28	TRBJ1-5	TGTGCCAGCAGCCCCCCGGGGGGGCGCGTGAGGATAAGCAATCAGCCCCAGCATTTT	CASSPPGGRVRISNQPQHF
TRBD1	.	TRBV19	TRBJ2-1	TGTGCCAGTAGTATCCCCGGGACAGGGAGGAAAAATGAGCAGTTCTTC	CASSIPGTGRKNEQFF
.	.	TRBV28	TRBJ2-1	TGTGCCAGCAGTTCTAGCCTCCTTTCCTACAATGAGCAGTTCTTC	CASSSSLLSYNEQFF
TRBD1	.	TRBV11-2	TRBJ2-1	TGTGCCAGCAGCTTAGGTTTTGGCAGGGGGTACAATGAGCAGTTCTTC	CASSLGFGRGYNEQFF
.	.	TRBV9	TRBJ2-7	TGTGCCAGCAGCGTAGAGGGGTCCTACGAGCAGTACTTC	CASSVEGSYEQYF
.	.	TRBV5-1	TRBJ2-7	TGCGCCAGCAGCTTGGTCGGATCCTACGAGCAGTACTTC	CASSLVGSYEQYF
.	.	TRBV5-1	TRBJ1-1	TGCGCCAGCAGCCCGCCGGGACACCCGAACACTGAAGCTTTCTTT	CASSPPGHPNTEAFF
.	.	TRBV13	TRBJ2-5	TGTGCCAGCAGCCCCCGGGGCGAGAGGAAGACCCAGTACTTC	CASSPRGERKTQYF
.	.	TRBV4-1	TRBJ1-2	TGCGCCAGCAGCCAAGTTAGGGCCAGCGGCGGAATGGGCGGCTACACCTTC	CASSQVRASGGMGGYTF
.	.	TRBV9	TRBJ1-1	TGTGCCAGCAGCGGAACGGTGAACACTGAAGCTTTCTTT	CASSGTVNTEAFF
.	.	TRBV2	TRBJ2-1	TGTGCCAGCAGTGTTAGACAGGACAATGAGCAGTTCTTC	CASSVRQDNEQFF
TRBD1	.	TRBV7-3	TRBJ1-4	TGTGCCAGCAGCTTAACGGACAGGGAAACACAACTTGAAAAACTGTTTTTT	CASSLTDRETQLEKLFF
TRBD1	.	TRBV6-4	TRBJ1-2	TGTGCCAGCAGCCCCCAGGGGGCTAACTATGGCTACACCTTC	CASSPQGANYGYTF
.	.	TRBV29-1	TRBJ2-7	TGCAGCGCCTCCTCGGCGGCCCACTTCTACGAGCAGTACTTC	CSASSAAHFYEQYF
.	.	TRBV27	TRBJ2-3	TGTGCCAGCAGCCGGGACTGGCCAGGGACAGATACGCAGTATTTT	CASSRDWPGTDTQYF
.	.	TRBV9	TRBJ2-1	TGTGCCAGCAGCGGGCGGACTCTCGGGCAGTTCTTC	CASSGRTLGQFF
.	.	TRBV27	TRBJ1-1	TGTGCCAGCAGTTTTGCAGACTACACTGAAGCTTTCTTT	CASSFADYTEAFF
TRBD2	.	TRBV9	TRBJ2-5	TGTGCCAGCACCCCCAGGGGACTAGCGGGAGTTATAGAGACCCAGTACTTC	CASTPRGLAGVIETQYF
.	.	TRBV5-1	TRBJ2-6	TGCGCCAGCAGCTTGGCCCTCTCTGGGGCCAACGTCCTGACTTTC	CASSLALSGANVLTF
.	.	TRBV5-4	TRBJ1-3	TGTGCCAGCAGCACAAAGGGGTTCTCTGGAAACACCATATATTTT	CASSTKGFSGNTIYF
.	.	TRBV11-2	TRBJ1-3	TGTGCCAGCAGCTTAGTGGGCAGGGGTGCCTTCAGCTCTGGAAACACCATATATTTT	CASSLVGRGAFSSGNTIYF
.	.	TRBV5-1	TRBJ1-2	TGCGCCAGCAGCTTGGACAAATATGGCTACACCTTC	CASSLDKYGYTF
.	few	TRBV6-1	TRBJ1-5	TGTGCCAGCAGTGAAGGAGGGGTTCAGCCCCAGCATTTT	CASSEGGVQPQHF
TRBD2	once	TRBV2	TRBJ2-7	TGTGCCAGCAGTGATGGGGCTAGCGGGAGTGTCTACGAGCAGTACTTC	CASSDGASGSVYEQYF
TRBD2	once	TRBV9	TRBJ2-1	TGTGCCAGCAGCGTAGCGGGACTAGCGGGAACCAATGAGCAGTTCTTC	CASSVAGLAGTNEQFF
.	.	TRBV28	TRBJ1-2	TGTGCCAGCCGCCCCGTATTCCCCGCAGGACACTATGGCTACACCTTC	CASRPVFPAGHYGYTF
.	.	TRBV6-7	TRBJ2-2	TGTGCCAGCAGTCGAAGGGGGTGGAACCAGGAGAAGAACACCGGGGAGCTGTTTTTT	CASSRRGWNQEKNTGELFF
.	.	TRBV7-2	TRBJ2-2	TGTGCCAGCAGCCCCCGCCCAGGGTCCGGGGAGCTGTTTTTT	CASSPRPGSGELFF
TRBD2	.	TRBV9	TRBJ2-1	TGTGCCAGCAGCACTGCTAGCGGGAGGCTTTACAATGAGCAGTTCTTC	CASSTASGRLYNEQFF
.	.	TRBV4-1	TRBJ1-1	TGCGCCAGCAGCCTCCCAGGTGGGAGCACTGAAGCTTTCTTT	CASSLPGGSTEAFF
.	few	TRBV28	TRBJ1-1	TGTGCCAGCAGTTTAACGACAGTGAACACTGAAGCTTTCTTT	CASSLTTVNTEAFF
.	.	TRBV28	TRBJ1-1	TGTGCCAGCAGTTTAGCTAAGGGTGAAGCTTTCTTT	CASSLAKGEAFF
.	.	TRBV18	TRBJ1-1	TGTGCCAGCTCACCCGGGACTTTGAACACTGAAGCTTTCTTT	CASSPGTLNTEAFF